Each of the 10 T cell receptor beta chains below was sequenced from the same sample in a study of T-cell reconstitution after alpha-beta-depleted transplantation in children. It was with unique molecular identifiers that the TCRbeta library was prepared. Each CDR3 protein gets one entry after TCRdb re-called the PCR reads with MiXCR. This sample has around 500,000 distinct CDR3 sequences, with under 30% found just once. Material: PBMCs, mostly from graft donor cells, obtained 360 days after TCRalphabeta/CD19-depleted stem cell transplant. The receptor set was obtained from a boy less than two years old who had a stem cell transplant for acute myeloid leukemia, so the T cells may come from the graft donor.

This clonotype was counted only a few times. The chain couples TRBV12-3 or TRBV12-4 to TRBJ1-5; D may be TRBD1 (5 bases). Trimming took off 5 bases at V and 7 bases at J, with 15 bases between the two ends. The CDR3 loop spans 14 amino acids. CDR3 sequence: CASSPAGWNQPQHF. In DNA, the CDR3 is TGTGCCAGCAGTCCGGCAGGGTGGAACCAGCCCCAGCATTTT.

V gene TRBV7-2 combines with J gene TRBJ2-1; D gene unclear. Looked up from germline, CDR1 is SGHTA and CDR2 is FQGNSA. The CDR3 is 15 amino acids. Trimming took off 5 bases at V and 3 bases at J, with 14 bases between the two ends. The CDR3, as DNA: TGTGCCAGCAGCCCCTCCAGGATTCACTACAATGAGCAGTTCTTC. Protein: CASSPSRIHYNEQFF.

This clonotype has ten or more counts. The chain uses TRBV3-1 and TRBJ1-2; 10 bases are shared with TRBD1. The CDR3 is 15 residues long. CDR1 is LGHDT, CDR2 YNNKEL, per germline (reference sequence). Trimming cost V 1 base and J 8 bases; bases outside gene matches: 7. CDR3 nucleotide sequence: TGTGCCAGCAGCCAAGGAGGGACAGGGGTAAAAGGCTACACCTTC. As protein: CASSQGGTGVKGYTF.

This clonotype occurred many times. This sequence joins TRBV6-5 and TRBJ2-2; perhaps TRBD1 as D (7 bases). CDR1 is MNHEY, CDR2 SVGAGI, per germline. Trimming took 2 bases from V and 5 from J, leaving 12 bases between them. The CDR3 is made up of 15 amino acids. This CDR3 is CASSYKTGTTGELFF. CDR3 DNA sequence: TGTGCCAGCAGTTACAAGACAGGGACTACCGGGGAGCTGTTTTTT.

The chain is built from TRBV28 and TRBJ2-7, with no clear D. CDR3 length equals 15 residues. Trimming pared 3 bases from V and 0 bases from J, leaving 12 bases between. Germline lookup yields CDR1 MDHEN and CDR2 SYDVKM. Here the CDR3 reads CASSFETQSSYEQYV. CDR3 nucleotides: TGTGCCAGCAGTTTTGAGACCCAAAGCTCCTACGAGCAGTACGTC.

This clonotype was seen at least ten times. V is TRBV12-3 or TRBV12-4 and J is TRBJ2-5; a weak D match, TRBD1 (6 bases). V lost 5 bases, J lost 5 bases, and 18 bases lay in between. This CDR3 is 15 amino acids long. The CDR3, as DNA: TGTGCCAGCAGTCCGGACAGTTCCCTGGGGGAGACCCAGTACTTC. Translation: CASSPDSSLGETQYF.

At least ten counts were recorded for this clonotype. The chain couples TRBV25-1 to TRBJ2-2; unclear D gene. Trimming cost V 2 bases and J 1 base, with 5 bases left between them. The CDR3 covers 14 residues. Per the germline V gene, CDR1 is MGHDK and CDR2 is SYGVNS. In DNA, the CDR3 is TGTGCCAGCAGTGAACGGATGAACACCGGGGAGCTGTTTTTT. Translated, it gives CASSERMNTGELFF.

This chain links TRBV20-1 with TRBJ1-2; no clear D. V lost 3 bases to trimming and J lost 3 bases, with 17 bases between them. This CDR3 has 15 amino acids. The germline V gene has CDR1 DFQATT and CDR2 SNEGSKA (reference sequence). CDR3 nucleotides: TGCAGTGCTAGCGCTGAGACAACGGTCTACTATGGCTACACCTTC. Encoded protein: CSASAETTVYYGYTF.

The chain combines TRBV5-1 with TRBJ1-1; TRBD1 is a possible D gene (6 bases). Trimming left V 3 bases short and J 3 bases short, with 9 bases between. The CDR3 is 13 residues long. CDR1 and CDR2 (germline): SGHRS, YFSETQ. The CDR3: CASSSAGDTEAFF. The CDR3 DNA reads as TGCGCCAGCAGCTCGGCAGGGGACACTGAAGCTTTCTTT.

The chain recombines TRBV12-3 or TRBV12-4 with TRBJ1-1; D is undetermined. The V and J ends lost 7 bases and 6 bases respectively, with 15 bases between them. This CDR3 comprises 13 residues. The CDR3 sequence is CASTPFSQAEAFF. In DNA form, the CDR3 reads TGTGCCAGCACCCCCTTTTCTCAGGCTGAAGCTTTCTTT.